This T cell receptor beta chain originates from a study of T cell changes during pregnancy in multiple sclerosis (dated by TCRdb to the late 2010s). For the wider study: The study looked at changes in the T cell repertoire across pregnancy in women with multiple sclerosis.

Based on the germline V gene, the CDR1 and CDR2 sequences are MDHEN and SYDVKM. The CDR3 runs 12 residues from the cysteine to the phenylalanine. This entry keeps only the CDR3 DNA: 36 bases, framed from base 1. V was cut back by 8 bases and J by 0 bases, leaving a gap of 6 bases between them. Details on this clone: Its antigen remains unidentified. Base qualities are not recorded, but no much larger clone differs from it by a single base.

Library preparation used the immunoSEQ multiplex PCR assay. This immuneACCESS table, as held by TCRdb, lists in-frame sequences with V and J called but not all clones. Of the missing ones, under half trace to an unresolved V gene in checked studies; the others have no known cause. In this sample the table shows 75,000 to 95,000 clones, under 95% of which occur a single time. Around 2% of the sample is in the top ten clones. The clonotype originates from a female donor in good health, enrolled as a control in a pregnancy study. The sequence joins TRBV28 to TRBJ2-3; a tentative D match to TRBD2 spans 5 bases. The material was peripheral blood, obtained in the first trimester of pregnancy. The CDR3 protein: CASGESTDTQYF. In nucleotide form, the sequence is TGTGCCAGCGGGGAGAGCACAGATACGCAGTATTTT. The entire variable domain, with the stretches around the CDR3 drawn from the reference TRBV28 and TRBJ2-3 proteins, is DVKVTQSSRYLVKRTGEKVFLECVQDMDHENMFWYRQDPGLGLRLIYFSYDVKMKEKGDIPEGYSVSREKKERFSLILESASTNQTSMYLCASGESTDTQYFGPGTRLTVL.